Listed below are T cell receptor beta chains from one sample, sequenced in a study of shared clonotypes between healthy human individuals. Assay: immunoSEQ multiplex PCR; the TCRdb copy retains only in-frame clones and omits some. The profile shows some 2,100,000 clones, around 93% of them singletons. Specimen: naive CD8+ T cells from PBMCs. The receptors originated from a man younger than 30 in good health. Some clones in this sample may be carry-over from other donors' samples. CDR3s include the opening cysteine and the closing phenylalanine or tryptophan.

TRBV5-6	CASSLARNEQFF
TRBV29-1	CSVTGSYEQYF
TRBV18	CASSRGRNSYNEQFF
TRBV11-2	CASSAGTGGFYEQFF
TRBV15	CATSRGTGGTEAFF
TRBV15	CATSRDLDTPMAEQYF
TRBV11-2	CASSFGGWGAFF
TRBV19	CASNGFSTDTQYF
TRBV7-2	CASSSNPRTSTSYEQYF
TRBV20-1	CSARTLYEQYF
TRBV7-9	CASSSRGQGQNTQYF
TRBV28	CASSLMDRAYNEQFF
TRBV28	CASRAGVGGSPLHF
TRBV21-1	CASSKAGRTPYNEQFF
TRBV2	CASTGAGHSYNEQFF
TRBV28	CASSKLGRGSSYEQYF
TRBV19	CASSIGGTSSQPQHF
TRBV28	CASIGGLEQYF
TRBV27	CASSLTGVGYGYTF
TRBV28	CASSLLARQYF
TRBV28	CASRQLLYNEQFF
TRBV29-1	CSVEVGEQYF
TRBV14	CASSQDWGGTDTQYF
TRBV9	CASSVGGGTGELFF
TRBV6-6	CASSYSVPGKGEKLFF
TRBV19	CASRPLGEGDTEAFF
TRBV7-6	CASSLAAVRANTEAFF
TRBV7-9	CASSPRQVGRTNEKLFF
TRBV28	CASSATGELFF